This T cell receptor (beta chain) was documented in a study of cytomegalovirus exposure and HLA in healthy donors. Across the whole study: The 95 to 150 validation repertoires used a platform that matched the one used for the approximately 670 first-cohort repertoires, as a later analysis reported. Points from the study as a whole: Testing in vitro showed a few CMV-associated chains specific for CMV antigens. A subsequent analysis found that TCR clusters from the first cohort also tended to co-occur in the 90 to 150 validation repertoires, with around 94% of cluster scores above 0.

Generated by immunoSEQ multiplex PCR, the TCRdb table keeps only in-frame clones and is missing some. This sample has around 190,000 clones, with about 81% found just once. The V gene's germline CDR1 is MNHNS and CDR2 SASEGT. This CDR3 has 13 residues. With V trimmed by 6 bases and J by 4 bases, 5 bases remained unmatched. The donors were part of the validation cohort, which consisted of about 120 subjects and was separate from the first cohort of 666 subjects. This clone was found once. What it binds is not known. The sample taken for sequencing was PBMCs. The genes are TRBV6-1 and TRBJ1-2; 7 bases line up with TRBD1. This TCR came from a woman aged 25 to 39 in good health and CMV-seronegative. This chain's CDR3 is CASRTGLTYGYTF. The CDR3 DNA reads TGTGCCAGCAGGACAGGGCTTACCTATGGCTACACCTTC.